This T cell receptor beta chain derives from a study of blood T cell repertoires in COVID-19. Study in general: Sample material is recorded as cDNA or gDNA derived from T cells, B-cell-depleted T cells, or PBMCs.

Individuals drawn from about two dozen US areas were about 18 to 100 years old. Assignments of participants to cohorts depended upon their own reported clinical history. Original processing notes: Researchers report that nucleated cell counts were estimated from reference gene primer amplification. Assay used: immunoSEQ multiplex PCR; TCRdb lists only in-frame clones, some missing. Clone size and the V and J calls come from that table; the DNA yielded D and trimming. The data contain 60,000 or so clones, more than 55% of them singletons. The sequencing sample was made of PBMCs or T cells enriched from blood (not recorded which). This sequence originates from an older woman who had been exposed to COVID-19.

The CDR3 loop reads CASHPAGNTEAFF. CDR3 nucleotides: TGCGCCAGCCACCCGGCGGGGAACACTGAAGCTTTCTTT. This rearrangement joins TRBV5-1 to TRBJ1-1; D is unclear. Germline CDR1 SGHRS, CDR2 YFSETQ. V was cut by 7 bases and J by 1 base, with 11 bases left in between. CDR3 size: 13 residues. Combining the CDR3 with reference TRBV5-1 and TRBJ1-1 gives the whole variable domain KAGVTQTPRYLIKTRGQQVTLSCSPISGHRSVSWYQQTPGQGLQFLFEYFSETQRNKGNFPGRFSGRQFSNSRSEMNVSTLELGDSALYLCASHPAGNTEAFFGQGTRLTVV.